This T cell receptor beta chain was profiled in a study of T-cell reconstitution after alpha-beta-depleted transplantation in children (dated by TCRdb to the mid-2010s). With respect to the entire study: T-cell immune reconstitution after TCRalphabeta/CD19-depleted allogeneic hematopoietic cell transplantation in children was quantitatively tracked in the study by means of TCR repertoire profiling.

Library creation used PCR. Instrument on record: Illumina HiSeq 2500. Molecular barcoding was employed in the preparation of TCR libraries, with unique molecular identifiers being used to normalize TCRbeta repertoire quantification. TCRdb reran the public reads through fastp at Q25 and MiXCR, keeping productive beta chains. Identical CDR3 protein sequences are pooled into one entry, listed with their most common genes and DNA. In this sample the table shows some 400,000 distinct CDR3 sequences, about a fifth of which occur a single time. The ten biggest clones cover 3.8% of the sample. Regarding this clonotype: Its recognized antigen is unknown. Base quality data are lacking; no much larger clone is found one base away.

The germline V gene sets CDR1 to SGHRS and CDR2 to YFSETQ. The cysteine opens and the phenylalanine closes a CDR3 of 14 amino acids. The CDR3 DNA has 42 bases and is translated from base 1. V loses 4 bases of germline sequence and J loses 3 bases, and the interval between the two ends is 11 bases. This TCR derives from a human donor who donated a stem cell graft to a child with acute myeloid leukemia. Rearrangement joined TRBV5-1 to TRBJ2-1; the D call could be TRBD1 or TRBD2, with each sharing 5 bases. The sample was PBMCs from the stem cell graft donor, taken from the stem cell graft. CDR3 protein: CASSRGDNYNEQFF. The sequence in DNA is TGCGCCAGCAGCAGAGGGGATAACTACAATGAGCAGTTCTTC. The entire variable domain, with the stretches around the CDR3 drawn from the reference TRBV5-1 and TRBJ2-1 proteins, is KAGVTQTPRYLIKTRGQQVTLSCSPISGHRSVSWYQQTPGQGLQFLFEYFSETQRNKGNFPGRFSGRQFSNSRSEMNVSTLELGDSALYLCASSRGDNYNEQFFGPGTRLTVL.